This T cell receptor beta chain was recorded in a study of breast tumors, draining lymph nodes, adjacent tissues. General study points: Luminal-like breast cancer showed significantly higher tumor–nontumor repertoire similarity than basal-like. Data only fit, rather than demonstrated, lymph node origin of most tumor T cells. Most tumor T cells seemingly derive from lymph node, then expand in tumor. Tumor repertoires ranked between lymph nodes and nontumor tissue in diversity, with V and J gene preferences.

TCRdb reprocessed the multiplex PCR reads with MiXCR, giving one entry per CDR3 protein. The data show about 230,000 distinct CDR3 sequences, 32% seen once. This clonotype has a count of ten or more. The antigen remains unidentified. The length of the CDR3 is 12 residues. The germline gives CDR1 MDHEN, CDR2 SYDVKM. V lost 3 bases and J 2 bases, leaving 2 bases between the germline ends. Axillary draining lymph nodes of breast cancer patients supplied the node samples. Input material: axillary lymph node tissue. The receptor's source is a female donor with breast cancer. Some clones in this sample may be carry-over from other donors' samples. The gene calls are TRBV28 and TRBJ1-5; D gene ambiguous. CDR3 nucleotides: TGTGCCAGCAGTTTCGGCAATCAGCCCCAGCATTTT. This encodes CASSFGNQPQHF.